This T cell receptor beta chain was captured in a study of T-cell memory formation after mild COVID-19. This clonotype turned up a few times. What it binds is unknown. TCRdb independently ran MiXCR on the 5' RACE reads; one entry per CDR3 protein. Of 130,000 to 150,000 distinct CDR3 sequences in the sample, approximately 5.7% were seen once. Trimming took off 7 bases at V and 0 bases at J, with 11 bases between the two ends. The CDR3 is 14 amino acids. The V gene's germline CDR1 is SGHDN and CDR2 FVKESK. Whole-study findings and limits: Pre-infection memory already had some responding clones, implying cross-reactive memory joined.

The chain recombines TRBV14 with TRBJ2-3; tentatively, D is TRBD2 (6 bases). The receptor comes from an adult woman who had mild COVID-19 (a few samples of this study predate the infection). Cell type and time point are not known. The specimen sequenced was PBMCs or a T cell subset sorted from them (not recorded which). CDR3: CASTRGTSTDTQYF. As DNA, the CDR3 is TGTGCCAGCACACGGGGGACTAGCACAGATACGCAGTATTTT.